The T cell receptor beta chain described here comes from a study of CXCR3-negative and CXCR3-positive naive CD8 T cells. UMI-labeled 5' RACE yielded the TRB cDNA libraries. TCRdb reprocessed the 5' RACE reads, keeping one entry per CDR3 protein, no DNA. The sample has around 50,000 distinct CDR3 sequences. The germline gives CDR1 SGHRS, CDR2 YFSETQ. This CDR3 has 13 residues. The TCR was taken from a human donor in good health. Some clones in this sample may be carry-over from other donors' samples. The V gene is TRBV5-1, the J gene TRBJ1-1; TCRdb calls TRBD1, which cannot be checked without DNA. The sequenced material came from memory CD8+ T cells from blood. The CDR3 sequence: CASSLTGFSEAFF.